These 7 T cell receptor beta chains came from one sample sequenced in a study of CD8 T cells in ankylosing spondylitis. Study-wide points: There was a TCR beta motif, made of several highly homologous variants, that appeared characteristic of ankylosing spondylitis blood.

TCRdb re-called the 5' RACE reads with MiXCR, one entry per CDR3 protein. Of about 450,000 distinct CDR3 sequences in the sample, 25% to 30% were seen once. The antigens these receptors bind are not known. The sample consisted of blood, either unsorted or a sorted T cell fraction (not recorded which). Source of these receptors: a male donor with ankylosing spondylitis.

A few counts support this clonotype. The chain links TRBV3-1 to TRBJ2-1, with D tentatively TRBD2 (6 bases). The CDR3 sequence is 16 residues long. V was pared by 4 bases and J by 0 bases, with 13 bases between. In germline, CDR1 is LGHDT, CDR2 YNNKEL (reference sequence). The CDR3 here is CASSLLRGFSYNEQFF. DNA of the CDR3: TGTGCCAGCAGCCTACTACGGGGGTTCTCCTACAATGAGCAGTTCTTC.

The chain is built from TRBV6-1 and TRBJ2-5; possibly TRBD1 for D (6 bases). The ends were cut back, 6 bases at V and 4 bases at J, with 18 bases in the middle. The germline gives CDR1 MNHNS, CDR2 SASEGT. The CDR3 contains 15 residues. CDR3 residues: CASSRDTVSGETQYF. The CDR3 DNA follows: TGTGCCAGCAGCCGGGACACCGTATCGGGAGAGACCCAGTACTTC.

The gene calls are TRBV7-9 and TRBJ1-1; D is possibly TRBD1 (6 bases). The germline gives CDR1 SEHNR, CDR2 FQNEAQ (reference sequence). With 5 bases removed from V and 3 bases from J, the gap between germline ends came to 10 bases. This CDR3 is built from 13 residues. CDR3 in amino acids: CASSRQADTEAFF. CDR3 nucleotides: TGTGCCAGCAGCCGACAGGCGGACACTGAAGCTTTCTTT. Variable domain in full (rest from reference TRBV7-9 and TRBJ1-1): DTGVSQNPRHKITKRGQNVTFRCDPISEHNRLYWYRQTLGQGPEFLTYFQNEAQLEKSRLLSDRFSAERPKGSFSTLEIQRTEQGDSAMYLCASSRQADTEAFFGQGTRLTVV.

The CDR3 DNA reads as TGTGCCAGCAGCTTCCCGACTAGCCCAGATACGCAGTATTTT. Protein product: CASSFPTSPDTQYF. The chain joins TRBV5-4 to TRBJ2-3, with TRBD2 identical over 7 bases. Germline CDR1 reads SGHNT; CDR2 reads YYREEE (reference sequence). CDR3 length: 14 residues. Trimming took 2 bases from V and 4 from J; bases not matched to a gene: 4. The full variable domain, its missing parts supplied by reference TRBV5-4 and TRBJ2-3, is ETGVTQSPTHLIKTRGQQVTLRCSSQSGHNTVSWYQQALGQGPQFIFQYYREEENGRGNFPPRFSGLQFPNYSSELNVNALELDDSALYLCASSFPTSPDTQYFGPGTRLTVL.

The chain recombines TRBV5-1 with TRBJ2-3; D is possibly TRBD2 (6 bases). The V gene's germline CDR1 is SGHRS and CDR2 YFSETQ. The CDR3 runs 16 residues. V lost 0 bases to trimming and J lost 6 bases, with 17 bases between them. The CDR3 spells CASSLGGDSGADTQYF. The CDR3 DNA reads TGCGCCAGCAGCTTGGGAGGTGATAGCGGTGCGGATACGCAGTATTTT.

This chain uses TRBV5-1 with TRBJ2-5, with 10 bases lining up with TRBD2. The junction had 2 bases not matched to a gene; V was cut back by 3 bases and J by 3 bases. Germline loops: CDR1 SGHRS, CDR2 YFSETQ. There are 14 residues in the CDR3. The CDR3 DNA follows: TGCGCCAGCAGCTACAGCGGGAGGGAAGAGACCCAGTACTTC. Protein: CASSYSGREETQYF.

The V and J genes are TRBV10-1 and TRBJ2-1; the D is unclear. Germline V gives CDR1 WNHNN, CDR2 SYGVQD (reference sequence). This CDR3 has 16 residues. V was shortened by 0 bases and J by 2 bases, with 11 bases between the two germline ends. The CDR3 sequence is CASSESGSSPYNEQFF. In DNA, the CDR3 is TGCGCCAGCAGTGAGTCCGGGTCCTCCCCCTACAATGAGCAGTTCTTC.